Shown below are 27 T cell receptor beta chains from a single sample sequenced in a study of blood T cell repertoires in COVID-19. The data were produced by immunoSEQ multiplex PCR, yet TCRdb's version contains in-frame clones alone and is incomplete. The table has 100,000 or so clones, 88% seen once. The sample consisted of peripheral blood. All receptors derive from a woman aged 55-70 years with acute or convalescent COVID-19.

The V and J genes are TRBV6-6 and TRBJ2-2, with 9 bases identical to TRBD1. After removal of 2 bases from V and 7 bases from J, the junction contained 8 bases not matched to a gene. The CDR3 is 16 amino acids. Germline CDR1 and CDR2: MNHNY and SVGAGI (reference sequence). In DNA, the CDR3 is TGTGCCAGCAGTTACCCCCCGGGACAGGGAAGCGGGGAGCTGTTTTTT. It translates to CASSYPPGQGSGELFF.

V and J are TRBV20-1 and TRBJ2-5; D unresolved. Germline V gene lookup returns CDR1 DFQATT and CDR2 SNEGSKA (reference sequence). This CDR3 comprises 11 residues. With 6 bases removed from V and 2 bases from J, the gap between germline ends came to 7 bases. The CDR3 bases are TGCAGTGCCTCAGATCAAGAGACCCAGTACTTC. This translates into CSASDQETQYF.

This clone came up once. V gene TRBV10-3 combines with J gene TRBJ2-3; D gene ambiguous. V shed 8 bases and J shed 0 bases, with 15 bases lying between them. This CDR3 contains 15 residues. Germline V gene sequence: CDR1 ENHRY, CDR2 SYGVKD. CDR3 nucleotides: TGTGCCATCCGGAGCGACTCCTCTAGCACAGATACGCAGTATTTT. Translation gives CAIRSDSSSTDTQYF.

This chain uses TRBV19 with TRBJ1-1; TRBD1 matches 9 bases. The CDR3 consists of 15 residues. Germline assignment: CDR1 LNHDA and CDR2 SQIVND (reference sequence). V gave up 5 bases and J gave up 0 bases; unmatched junction bases: 4. Here the CDR3 DNA reads TGTGCCAGTAGTTCGGACAGGGGAATGAACACTGAAGCTTTCTTT. Translated: CASSSDRGMNTEAFF.

The gene calls are TRBV7-3 and TRBJ2-5, with D possibly being TRBD2 (6 bases). Germline lookup yields CDR1 SGHTA and CDR2 FQGTGA. V lost 5 bases to trimming and J lost 5 bases, with 15 bases between them. The CDR3 consists of 14 residues. The CDR3 DNA sequence: TGTGCCAGCAGCCCCACCCGGGCGGGGGAGACCCAGTACTTC. Translation: CASSPTRAGETQYF.

J is TRBJ1-3 and V is TRBV21-1; the tabulated D call, TRBD1, remains unverified against the DNA. TRBV21-1 is labeled a pseudogene. The CDR3 loop spans 14 amino acids. The CDR3 DNA follows: TGTGCCAGCAGCCTCCCAGGGGCTGGAAACACCATATATTTT. This translates into CASSLPGAGNTIYF.

J is TRBJ1-1 and V is TRBV19; 8 nucleotides line up with TRBD1. This CDR3 spans 14 amino acids. The V segment lost 5 bases and the J segment 6 bases; nucleotides outside the gene matches: 8. Germline V gene lookup returns CDR1 LNHDA and CDR2 SQIVND (reference sequence). CDR3 region: CASSAGQGGSEAFF. The CDR3 DNA sequence: TGTGCCAGTAGTGCAGGACAGGGAGGCTCTGAAGCTTTCTTT.

This clone was seen only a few times. J is TRBJ1-3 and V is TRBV24-1; D is unclear. V lost 0 bases and J 9 bases, leaving 5 bases between the germline ends. The V gene's germline CDR1 is KGHDR and CDR2 SFDVKD. The CDR3 runs to 12 residues. CDR3 sequence reads: CATSDLGSTIYF. The CDR3 nucleotides are TGTGCCACCAGTGATTTGGGGAGCACCATATATTTT.

The chain recombines TRBV28 with TRBJ1-2; D call uncertain. The V gene's germline CDR1 is MDHEN and CDR2 SYDVKM. With 5 bases removed from V and 7 bases from J, the gap between germline ends came to 11 bases. CDR3 size: 12 residues. Written as DNA, the CDR3 is TGTGCCAGCAGTCCCTCGGTTCCTGGCTACACCTTC. Protein: CASSPSVPGYTF.

The chain is built from TRBV9 and TRBJ2-7; the match to TRBD2 covers 8 bases. V trimming: 0 bases; J trimming: 3 bases; junction bases outside the gene matches: 5. This CDR3 spans 15 amino acids. Germline V gene sequence: CDR1 SGDLS, CDR2 YYNGEE. The CDR3 coding sequence is TGTGCCAGCAGCGTAGGGGGTAGCGGGATCTACGAGCAGTACTTC. Residues: CASSVGGSGIYEQYF. The whole variable domain, filled in from reference TRBV9 and TRBJ2-7, reads DSGVTQTPKHLITATGQRVTLRCSPRSGDLSVYWYQQSLDQGLQFLIQYYNGEERAKGNILERFSAQQFPDLHSELNLSSLELGDSALYFCASSVGGSGIYEQYFGPGTRLTVT.

J is TRBJ1-2 and V is TRBV28; D perhaps matches TRBD1 (6 bases). V was shortened by 10 bases and J by 0 bases, with 21 bases between the two germline ends. CDR1 and CDR2 (germline): MDHEN, SYDVKM. This CDR3 spans 16 amino acids. The CDR3 spells CATQRSGEYSNYGYTF. The CDR3 DNA is TGTGCCACCCAGCGGTCAGGGGAATATTCTAACTATGGCTACACCTTC.

This clone was observed a handful of times. The rearrangement uses TRBV18 and TRBJ1-5, with TRBD1 matching 8 bases. The CDR3 is 15 amino acids. CDR1 and CDR2 from the germline V gene are KGHSH and LQKENI. J was trimmed by 0 bases and V by 6 bases; bases with no gene match: 4. The CDR3 sequence is CASSQGQGSNQPQHF. In DNA form, the CDR3 reads TGTGCCAGCTCCCAAGGACAGGGTAGCAATCAGCCCCAGCATTTT.

The chain carries TRBV10-1 and TRBJ1-3; 10 bases align to TRBD1. With 5 bases clipped from V and 0 bases from J, the junction kept 4 bases outside the gene matches. CDR1 and CDR2 from the germline V gene are WNHNN and SYGVQD (reference sequence). This CDR3 has 16 residues. The CDR3 nucleotides are TGCGCCAGCAGTTCCGGGACAGGGGCCTCTGGAAACACCATATATTTT. Translation: CASSSGTGASGNTIYF.

The chain uses TRBV11-1 and TRBJ2-7; the match to TRBD2 covers 8 bases. After removal of 1 base from V and 3 bases from J, the junction contained 5 bases not matched to a gene. Germline V gene lookup returns CDR1 SGHAT and CDR2 FQDESV (reference sequence). The CDR3 has 15 residues. The CDR3 sequence is CASSLGREGNYEQYV. CDR3 sequence (DNA): TGTGCCAGCAGCTTAGGCCGGGAGGGCAACTACGAGCAGTACGTC.

V gene TRBV5-1 combines with J gene TRBJ2-1; the D is unclear. The CDR3 runs to 13 residues. CDR1 and CDR2 (germline): SGHRS, YFSETQ. V lost 0 bases, J lost 6 bases, and 7 bases lay in between. The CDR3 sequence: CASSLGPSNEQFF. DNA for the CDR3: TGCGCCAGCAGCTTGGGGCCCTCCAATGAGCAGTTCTTC.

The rearrangement links TRBV10-3 to TRBJ2-1, with 13 nucleotides matching TRBD2. V lost 7 bases to trimming and J lost 7 bases; unmatched junction nucleotides: 7. Looked up from germline, CDR1 is ENHRY and CDR2 is SYGVKD. The CDR3 spans 15 residues. The CDR3 is CAITGGLAGDNEQFF. Here the CDR3 DNA reads TGTGCCATCACCGGAGGACTAGCGGGAGATAATGAGCAGTTCTTC.

The chain employs TRBV7-6 and TRBJ2-5, with 8 bases identical to TRBD1. The V gene's germline CDR1 is SGHVS and CDR2 FNYEAQ. With 1 base clipped from V and 7 bases from J, the junction kept 5 bases outside the gene matches. The CDR3 loop spans 14 amino acids. The CDR3 DNA is TGTGCCAGCAGCTTAGGAGGACAGGGCGGGACCCAGTACTTC. Its protein product is CASSLGGQGGTQYF.

The chain couples TRBV4-1 to TRBJ2-1; TRBD2 matches at 12 bases. The CDR3 loop spans 16 amino acids. V gave up 7 bases and J gave up 9 bases; unmatched junction bases: 13. The germline V gene encodes CDR1 MGHRA and CDR2 YSYEKL. CDR3 in amino acids: CASTGGALAGGTEQFF. In DNA form, the CDR3 reads TGCGCCAGCACCGGTGGGGCACTAGCGGGAGGTACTGAGCAGTTCTTC.

The chain couples TRBV19 to TRBJ1-3; D is unclear. Trimming left V 7 bases short and J 0 bases short, with 10 bases between. The CDR3 runs 14 residues. CDR1 is LNHDA, CDR2 SQIVND, per germline (reference sequence). CDR3 DNA sequence: TGTGCCAGTACTAGGTATTCCTCTGGAAACACCATATATTTT. Translated: CASTRYSSGNTIYF.

The V and J genes are TRBV11-3 and TRBJ2-1; 10 bases map to TRBD2. V was pared by 1 base and J by 6 bases, with 6 bases of the junction left unmatched. The CDR3 spans 16 residues. From germline, CDR1 is SGHNT and CDR2 YENEEA. CDR3 sequence reads: CASSLGLAGGGNEQFF. The CDR3 DNA reads as TGTGCCAGCAGCTTAGGGTTAGCGGGAGGAGGCAATGAGCAGTTCTTC.

This chain uses TRBV6-5 with TRBJ1-2; possible D gene TRBD1, 6 bases. Trimming stripped 4 bases from V and 1 base from J, with 16 bases between. CDR1 is MNHEY and CDR2 is SVGAGI in the germline V gene. The CDR3 consists of 16 residues. CDR3: CASSSVVTGLNYGYTF. The CDR3 DNA reads as TGTGCCAGCAGTTCGGTCGTGACAGGCCTTAACTATGGCTACACCTTC.

The V and J genes are TRBV6-1 and TRBJ1-2; tentatively, D is TRBD1 (6 bases). CDR3 length: 13 amino acids. Trimming took off 2 bases at V and 8 bases at J, with 12 bases between the two ends. CDR1 and CDR2 from the germline V gene are MNHNS and SASEGT. In nucleotides, the CDR3 is TGTGCCAGCAGTGAACAGGGGCTCGACGGCTACACCTTC. Translation gives CASSEQGLDGYTF.

This chain uses TRBV6-1 with TRBJ1-1; TRBD1 aligns across 11 bases. After removal of 2 bases from V and 12 bases from J, the junction contained 8 bases not matched to a gene. The CDR3 has 14 residues. Germline values: CDR1 MNHNS, CDR2 SASEGT. The CDR3 is CASSERGGQGETFF. The CDR3 DNA is TGTGCCAGCAGTGAACGAGGGGGACAGGGGGAAACTTTCTTT.

In regard to this clone: Germline and junction disagree at one end, which may indicate a read error. The V gene is TRBV6-5, the J gene TRBJ2-1; D is perhaps TRBD1 (6 bases). The CDR3 runs to 11 residues. The germline CDR1 and CDR2 sequences are MNHEY and SVGAGI. The CDR3 sequence: CASSLRDTEIF. Here the CDR3 DNA reads TGTGCCAGCAGTCTCCGGGACACCGAGATCTTC.

The genes are TRBV24-1 and TRBJ1-1; perhaps TRBD1 as D (6 bases). The germline gives CDR1 KGHDR, CDR2 SFDVKD. This CDR3 has 13 amino acids. V shed 7 bases and J shed 2 bases, with 10 bases lying between them. The CDR3 loop reads CATRGQINTEAFF. In nucleotides, the CDR3 is TGTGCCACCAGGGGACAAATCAACACTGAAGCTTTCTTT.

This chain links TRBV6-5 with TRBJ1-2; TRBD1 agrees at 11 bases. The CDR3 consists of 14 residues. Germline CDR1 reads MNHEY; CDR2 reads SVGAGI. V gave up 6 bases and J gave up 6 bases; unmatched junction bases: 6. CDR3 nucleotide sequence: TGTGCCAGCAGCCAGGACAGGGGGCCTCATGGCTACACCTTC. Its translation is CASSQDRGPHGYTF.

This clone was observed once. The chain uses TRBV30 and TRBJ2-2, with D unresolved. Germline lookup yields CDR1 GTSNPN and CDR2 SVGIG (reference sequence). The CDR3 is made up of 12 amino acids. V shed 2 bases and J shed 5 bases, with 6 bases lying between them. The CDR3 DNA is TGTGCCTGGAGTCGGTCTACCGGGGAGCTGTTTTTT. This translates into CAWSRSTGELFF.